This T cell receptor beta chain was sequenced during a study of blood T cell repertoires in COVID-19. The ends lost 6 bases at V and 1 base at J; junction bases unmatched: 2. There are 13 residues in the CDR3. Per germline, CDR1 LNHDA and CDR2 SQIVND (reference sequence). Original methodology: Nucleated cell counts were estimated from reference gene primer amplification. Clones were sequenced by immunoSEQ multiplex PCR, and TCRdb holds only the in-frame ones, with some missing. V and J calls and clone size are those listed in that table; D and trimming were worked out from the DNA. The sample lists approximately 130,000 clones; more than 65% were seen once.

The sequenced sample was peripheral blood. The J gene is TRBJ1-1, the V gene TRBV19, with TRBD1 matching over 7 bases. The TCR sequence derives from a human donor in a cohort sampled during active COVID-19. As DNA, the CDR3 is TGTGCCAGTAGCTGGGACAGGAACACTGAAGCTTTCTTT. Its translation is CASSWDRNTEAFF. The whole variable domain, remainder taken from reference TRBV19 and TRBJ1-1, is DGGITQSPKYLFRKEGQNVTLSCEQNLNHDAMYWYRQDPGQGLRLIYYSQIVNDFQKGDIAEGYSVSREKKESFPLTVTSAQKNPTAFYLCASSWDRNTEAFFGQGTRLTVV.